The present T cell receptor (beta chain) was sequenced within a study of blood T cell repertoires in COVID-19. Whole-study context: Material from acute and convalescent COVID-19 was sourced from the United States, Italy and Spain.

The length of the CDR3 is 14 residues. V was clipped by 3 bases and J by 9 bases; unmatched bases: 11. CDR1 and CDR2 (germline): SQVTM, ANQGSEA. Per the original methods: Amplification of reference gene primers provided the estimated nucleated cell counts. Profiling relied on immunoSEQ multiplex PCR, and the TCRdb table lists in-frame clones only, not all of them. The V and J calls and clone size come from that table; D and trimming were worked out from the DNA. Counted here are under 350,000 clones, 65% to 90% occurring once; the ten biggest clones make up 10% to 15%. This chain links TRBV29-1 with TRBJ2-1; TRBD2 matches 7 bases. This receptor was obtained from a human donor in a cohort sampled during active COVID-19. Sequenced input: peripheral blood. CDR3 bases: TGCAGCGTTGACCCCCAGCGGGGCCGGGGTGAGCAGTTCTTC. Translation gives CSVDPQRGRGEQFF.